The table lists the clone carrying this T cell receptor (beta chain) with a count of one. Its specificity is not known. The junction departs from the called germline gene at one end, perhaps through a read error. The record originates from a study of post-analysis software for immune sequencing data. Study-level results: Five TRBV segments were significantly more frequent in patients than in controls. TRBV5-6, TRBV5-1 and TRBV20-1 were among these segments.

This CDR3 comprises 14 residues. Per the germline V gene, CDR1 is SQVTM and CDR2 is ANQGSEA. Unique molecular identifiers were present in the TCR beta cDNA libraries. In TCRdb, the PCR reads were re-called with MiXCR into one record per CDR3 protein. The sample lists about 260,000 distinct CDR3 sequences, roughly a third occurring once. This TCR came from a girl aged 10-17 years with multiple sclerosis. The gene calls are TRBV29-1 and TRBJ2-6; D might be TRBD1 (5 bases). Sequencing used blood. CDR3 DNA: TGCAGCGTTGGGGATTCCTCTGGGGCCAGCGTCCCGACTTTC. This sequence encodes CSVGDSSGASVPTF.